The 27 T cell receptor beta chains presented below share a single source sample, sequenced in a study of T cell changes during pregnancy in multiple sclerosis (dated by TCRdb to about 2019). Library creation used the immunoSEQ multiplex PCR assay. Not all clones reach the TCRdb copy of this immuneACCESS table, which keeps in-frame sequences only. Checked studies attribute under half of the gap to unresolved V genes and leave the rest unexplained. The sample table shows about 40,000 clones, and under 95% are seen once. The top ten clones comprise roughly 1.5% of the sample. The sequencing input was PBMCs (not recorded whether the cells were cultured). The receptors were gathered from a female donor with multiple sclerosis, enrolled in a pregnancy study.

The CDR3, as DNA: TGTGCCAGCAGCTTAGTCCCTAGCGGTAACACCGGGGAGCTGTTTTTT. The encoded protein is CASSLVPSGNTGELFF. V gene TRBV7-6 combines with J gene TRBJ2-2; 7 positions match TRBD2. CDR1 and CDR2 (germline): SGHVS, FNYEAQ. The CDR3 has 16 amino acids. V was pared by 1 base and J by 2 bases, with 4 bases of the junction left unmatched.

The chain employs TRBV10-2 and TRBJ1-1; the D gene is possibly TRBD1 (5 bases). CDR1 is WSHSY, CDR2 SAAADI, per germline. The V end lost 2 bases, the J end lost 4 bases, and 14 bases lay between the germline ends. The length of the CDR3 is 15 residues. The CDR3 here is CASSEGGGAGTEAFF. CDR3 nucleotide sequence: TGCGCCAGCAGTGAGGGGGGGGGTGCGGGCACTGAAGCTTTCTTT.

The genes are TRBV9 and TRBJ2-5; 10 nucleotides line up with TRBD2. Looked up from germline, CDR1 is SGDLS and CDR2 is YYNGEE. The CDR3 is 14 residues long. Germline trimming cut 3 bases from V and 4 bases from J; bases unmatched to any gene: 3. CDR3 sequence reads: CASSARTSGETQYF. The CDR3 DNA reads TGTGCCAGCAGCGCGAGGACTAGCGGAGAGACCCAGTACTTC.

The chain employs TRBV6-4 and TRBJ2-2; D is perhaps TRBD1 (5 bases). With 3 bases removed from V and 3 bases from J, the gap between germline ends came to 14 bases. This CDR3 has 16 amino acids. CDR1 is MRHNA, CDR2 SNTAGT, per germline. The CDR3 DNA sequence: TGTGCCAGCAGTGATGTCGCCCTCAGGGACACCGGGGAGCTGTTTTTT. It yields the protein CASSDVALRDTGELFF.

This clone is medium-sized (0.01 to 0.1%) in the sample. The chain combines TRBV15 with TRBJ1-5; no clear D gene. V was cut by 0 bases and J by 4 bases, with 13 bases left in between. Germline loops: CDR1 LNHNV, CDR2 YYDKDF (reference sequence). The CDR3 contains 16 residues. CDR3 sequence (DNA): TGTGCCACCAGCAGAGATGTAACATTTCTAAATCAGCCCCAGCATTTT. Translation: CATSRDVTFLNQPQHF.

The chain has TRBV5-5 and TRBJ2-2; possibly TRBD1 for D (6 bases). The V gene lost 4 bases and the J gene lost 4 bases, with 11 bases spanning the gap. The CDR3 is 14 amino acids. The V gene's germline CDR1 is SGHKS and CDR2 YYEKEE (reference sequence). The CDR3 is CASSTGQITGELFF. The CDR3 DNA is TGTGCCAGCAGCACCGGACAGATCACCGGGGAGCTGTTTTTT.

The chain is built from TRBV5-1 and TRBJ1-1; D ambiguous. V lost 4 bases to trimming and J lost 7 bases, with 23 bases between them. Per the germline V gene, CDR1 is SGHRS and CDR2 is YFSETQ. This CDR3 contains 16 residues. CDR3 sequence (DNA): TGCGCCAGCAGCCCGCGGAGGGAGGGAGGGAGCTATGAAGCTTTCTTT. Translating gives CASSPRREGGSYEAFF.

The gene calls are TRBV2 and TRBJ1-4, with D unclear. The V and J ends lost 6 bases and 6 bases respectively, with 8 bases between them. The germline V gene has CDR1 SNHLY and CDR2 FYNNEI. CDR3 length equals 12 residues. CDR3 protein: CASRGEYEKLFF. DNA for the CDR3: TGTGCCAGCAGGGGCGAGTATGAAAAACTGTTTTTT.

The rearrangement joins TRBV7-2 to TRBJ1-2, with D possibly TRBD1 on 6 matching bases. The CDR3 spans 12 residues. From germline, CDR1 is SGHTA and CDR2 FQGNSA. Between the trimmed V and J ends, which lost 8 bases and 4 bases, there was a span of 11 bases. The CDR3 nucleotides are TGTGCCAGCGGGGGGGGCAGCTATGGCTACACCTTC. As protein: CASGGGSYGYTF.

This clone was seen only a few times. The V call is TRBV6-1, the J call TRBJ2-1, with 15 bases fitting TRBD2. Germline trimming cut 7 bases from V and 12 bases from J; bases unmatched to any gene: 7. The CDR3 has 14 residues. The germline V gene has CDR1 MNHNS and CDR2 SASEGT. Here the CDR3 DNA reads TGTGCCAGCACCGGACTAGCGGGAGGGGTGGGGCAGTTCTTC. Translated: CASTGLAGGVGQFF.

The CDR3 DNA sequence: TGTGCCAGCAGCTTGGGTCTACAGTACAATCAGCCCCAGCATTTT. Translation gives CASSLGLQYNQPQHF. This chain links TRBV5-8 with TRBJ1-5; D remains unclear. The CDR3 spans 15 residues. From germline, CDR1 is SGHTS and CDR2 YDEGEE. V gave up 0 bases and J gave up 3 bases, with 10 bases separating them.

This clone has a single count. This chain connects TRBV5-1 to TRBJ1-4; 11 bases fit TRBD1. Germline V gives CDR1 SGHRS, CDR2 YFSETQ. This CDR3 is built from 16 residues. Trimming cost V 3 bases and J 2 bases; bases outside gene matches: 3. The CDR3 nucleotides are TGCGCCAGCAGCTGGGACAGGGGGTCTACTAATGAAAAACTGTTTTTT. Translation gives CASSWDRGSTNEKLFF.

The chain joins TRBV4-1 to TRBJ2-3; D gene uncertain. The CDR3 has 14 residues. The V end lost 5 bases, the J end lost 3 bases, and 12 bases lay between the germline ends. Germline CDR1 reads MGHRA; CDR2 reads YSYEKL. The CDR3 coding sequence is TGCGCCAGCAGCATCTGGGCCGGTACAGATACGCAGTATTTT. Its protein product is CASSIWAGTDTQYF.

The J gene is TRBJ2-1, the V gene TRBV5-1, with D unresolved. The CDR3 spans 14 residues. V shed 0 bases and J shed 4 bases, with 8 bases lying between them. Germline CDR1 SGHRS, CDR2 YFSETQ. The chain's CDR3 is CASSLDVTYNEQFF. CDR3 nucleotide sequence: TGCGCCAGCAGCTTGGACGTAACATACAATGAGCAGTTCTTC.

This rearrangement joins TRBV28 to TRBJ1-2; D is unresolved. This CDR3 comprises 13 residues. Germline V gives CDR1 MDHEN, CDR2 SYDVKM. Trimming took off 1 base at V and 8 bases at J, with 11 bases between the two ends. CDR3: CASSLFKFRGYTF. The CDR3 DNA reads as TGTGCCAGCAGTTTATTTAAGTTTAGAGGCTACACCTTC.

This chain links TRBV18 with TRBJ1-4, with unresolved D. Germline V CDR1 and CDR2: KGHSH, LQKENI. The V gene lost 3 bases and the J gene lost 4 bases, with 12 bases spanning the gap. This CDR3 is 15 amino acids long. CDR3 sequence: CASSPNWQNNEKLFF. CDR3 coding DNA: TGTGCCAGCTCACCTAACTGGCAGAATAATGAAAAACTGTTTTTT.

The J gene is TRBJ1-1, the V gene TRBV30; tentative D call: TRBD1 (6 bases). V lost 5 bases and J lost 1, with 17 bases in between. The CDR3 covers 15 residues. Per the germline V gene, CDR1 is GTSNPN and CDR2 is SVGIG (reference sequence). The CDR3 bases are TGTGCCTGGGAAGGGGGAGGCAGGGGGAACACTGAAGCTTTCTTT. Translation: CAWEGGGRGNTEAFF.

Here the CDR3 DNA reads TGTGCCAGCAGCTTATACAGTGAAGAGACCCAGTACTTC. Translating gives CASSLYSEETQYF. This chain uses TRBV5-4 with TRBJ2-5; D not certain. In germline, CDR1 is SGHNT, CDR2 YYREEE (reference sequence). The CDR3 is made up of 13 amino acids. Trimming stripped 2 bases from V and 3 bases from J, with 8 bases between.

The rearrangement uses TRBV28 and TRBJ2-3, with D tentatively TRBD1 (6 bases). The length of the CDR3 is 15 residues. From germline, CDR1 is MDHEN and CDR2 SYDVKM. Trimming stripped 3 bases from V and 2 bases from J, with 12 bases between. CDR3 sequence reads: CASSFGQRPTDTQYF. In nucleotides, the CDR3 is TGTGCCAGCAGTTTTGGACAGCGACCCACAGATACGCAGTATTTT.

CDR3 coding DNA: TGCGCCAGCAGCCAAGGACGGGTTGAAGCTTTCTTT. Encoded protein: CASSQGRVEAFF. The rearrangement joins TRBV4-1 to TRBJ1-1; D is unclear. The CDR3 loop spans 12 amino acids. Germline-derived CDR1 and CDR2 are MGHRA and YSYEKL. The ends were cut back, 1 base at V and 7 bases at J, with 7 bases in the middle.

This clone was detected only once. The gene calls are TRBV5-1 and TRBJ2-7; a possible D gene is TRBD1 (6 bases). The CDR3 covers 12 residues. Germline assignment: CDR1 SGHRS and CDR2 YFSETQ. V shed 2 bases and J shed 4 bases, with 7 bases lying between them. CDR3 amino acids: CASSLQGYEQYF. In nucleotides, the CDR3 is TGCGCCAGCAGCTTACAGGGTTACGAGCAGTACTTC.

This chain links TRBV13 with TRBJ2-5; D is perhaps TRBD1 (5 bases). Germline values: CDR1 PRHDT, CDR2 FYEKMQ (reference sequence). The CDR3 spans 14 residues. Deletions cut 5 bases from V and 2 bases from J, with 12 bases between. The CDR3 DNA reads as TGTGCCAGCAGCATAAGACAGAAACAAGAGACCCAGTACTTC. Its protein product is CASSIRQKQETQYF. Together with reference TRBV13 and TRBJ2-5, the CDR3 gives the full variable domain: AAGVIQSPRHLIKEKRETATLKCYPIPRHDTVYWYQQGPGQDPQFLISFYEKMQSDKGSIPDRFSAQQFSDYHSELNMSSLELGDSALYFCASSIRQKQETQYFGPGTRLLVL.

DNA for the CDR3: TGTGCCAGCAGTTCATCTCTGTATGGCTACACCTTC. It codes for CASSSSLYGYTF. The rearrangement joins TRBV28 to TRBJ1-2, with D unclear. The V gene's germline CDR1 is MDHEN and CDR2 SYDVKM. This CDR3 has 12 amino acids. Trimming cost V 4 bases and J 5 bases, with 8 bases left between them.

The rearrangement uses TRBV6-5 and TRBJ1-5; D gene uncertain. The germline V and J ends were trimmed by 2 bases and 6 bases, with 8 bases remaining between them. CDR1 is MNHEY and CDR2 is SVGAGI in the germline V gene. This CDR3 is built from 13 residues. CDR3 in DNA: TGTGCCAGCAGTTACGATGGATCTCAGCCCCAGCATTTT. Residues: CASSYDGSQPQHF.

The rearrangement uses TRBV5-6 and TRBJ1-1; D not resolved. CDR1 is SGHDT and CDR2 is YYEEEE in the germline V gene. Trimming left V 4 bases short and J 2 bases short, with 18 bases between. The CDR3 is 16 amino acids. The CDR3 DNA is TGTGCCAGCAGCCCGTATGGTCGTTTTTTAAACACTGAAGCTTTCTTT. Protein: CASSPYGRFLNTEAFF.

The rearrangement joins TRBV5-6 to TRBJ2-1; 12 bases agree with TRBD2. Germline CDR1 is SGHDT and CDR2 is YYEEEE. This CDR3 is 16 amino acids long. The V and J ends lost 5 bases and 9 bases, in that order; junction bases with no gene match: 12. For the CDR3, the DNA is TGTGCCAGCAGTTTTCGACTAGCGGGAGTATTATCTGAGCAGTTCTTC. This encodes CASSFRLAGVLSEQFF. Full variable domain (remainder filled in from reference TRBV5-6 and TRBJ2-1): DAGVTQSPTHLIKTRGQQVTLRCSPKSGHDTVSWYQQALGQGPQFIFQYYEEEERQRGNFPDRFSGHQFPNYSSELNVNALLLGDSALYLCASSFRLAGVLSEQFFGPGTRLTVL.

V is TRBV5-4 and J is TRBJ2-7, with 9 bases fitting TRBD2. The trim removed 1 base at V and 2 bases at J, leaving 4 bases unmatched. The CDR3 has 15 residues. Germline lookup yields CDR1 SGHNT and CDR2 YYREEE (reference sequence). The CDR3 loop reads CASSLRSGRTYEQYF. The CDR3 region has the DNA TGTGCCAGCAGCTTGCGAAGCGGGAGGACCTACGAGCAGTACTTC.